What follows is one T cell receptor (beta chain) and its context. TCRdb's copy holds only in-frame clones and misses some; the assay was immunoSEQ multiplex PCR. Of more than 9,000 clones in the sample, around 84% were seen once. This entry is derived from a study of glioma-infiltrating T cells after dendritic cell vaccination. Time point specified: after dendritic cell vaccination, including at tumor progression/relapse. The CDR3 loop spans 14 amino acids. Germline CDR1 and CDR2: MDHEN and SYDVKM. V shed 6 bases and J 9 bases; nucleotides not matched to a gene: 5. The receptor was derived from a human donor with glioblastoma. Sequencing was performed on blood, taken after dendritic cell vaccination. J is TRBJ2-1 and V is TRBV28, with 13 nucleotides matching TRBD2. The CDR3 DNA follows: TGTGCCAGCAGCGGGACTAGCGGGGTAGGTGAGCAGTTCTTC. Protein sequence: CASSGTSGVGEQFF. The variable domain in full, with the rest retrieved from reference TRBV28 and TRBJ2-1, is DVKVTQSSRYLVKRTGEKVFLECVQDMDHENMFWYRQDPGLGLRLIYFSYDVKMKEKGDIPEGYSVSREKKERFSLILESASTNQTSMYLCASSGTSGVGEQFFGPGTRLTVL.